The clone carrying this TCR beta chain was seen at least ten times. This sample was included in a study of neurological immune-mediated disorders. The sample's time point: longitudinal time-point 3. Stored at -80 C, 2 million PBMCs were the source of the unsorted libraries. cDNA synthesis was performed by 5'RACE with 10-nucleotide random UMIs. Each CDR3 protein is one row after TCRdb ran MiXCR on the 5' RACE reads. The repertoire holds 53,000 or so distinct CDR3 sequences, with approximately 9.2% as singletons. The sample comprised PBMCs. The TCR sequence derives from a woman aged 40 to 50 in good health.

DNA for the CDR3: TGTGCCAGCAGCTTAGAAGGGACAGGGGCTGGAAACACCATATATTTT. Amino acids: CASSLEGTGAGNTIYF. The chain combines TRBV7-3 with TRBJ1-3; 10 bases agree with TRBD1. Germline V gene data show CDR1 as SGHTA and CDR2 as FQGTGA. The ends lost 2 bases at V and 2 bases at J; junction bases unmatched: 3. There are 16 residues in the CDR3.